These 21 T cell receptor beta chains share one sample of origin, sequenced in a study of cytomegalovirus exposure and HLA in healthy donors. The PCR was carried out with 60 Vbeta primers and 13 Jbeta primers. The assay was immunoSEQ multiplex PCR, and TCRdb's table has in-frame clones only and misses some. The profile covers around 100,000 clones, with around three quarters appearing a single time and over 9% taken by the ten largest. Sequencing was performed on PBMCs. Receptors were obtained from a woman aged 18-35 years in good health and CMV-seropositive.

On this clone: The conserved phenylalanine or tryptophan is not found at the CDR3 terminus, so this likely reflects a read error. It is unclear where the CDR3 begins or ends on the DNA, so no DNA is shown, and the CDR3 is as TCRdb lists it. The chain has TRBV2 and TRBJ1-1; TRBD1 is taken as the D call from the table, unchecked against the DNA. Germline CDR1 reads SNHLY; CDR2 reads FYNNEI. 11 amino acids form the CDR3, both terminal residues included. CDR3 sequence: CASSEADRGYI.

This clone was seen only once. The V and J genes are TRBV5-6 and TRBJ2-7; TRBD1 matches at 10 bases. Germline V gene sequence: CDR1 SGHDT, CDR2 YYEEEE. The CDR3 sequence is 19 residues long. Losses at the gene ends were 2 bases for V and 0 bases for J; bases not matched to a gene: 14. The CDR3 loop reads CASSLLGDRGILFSYEQYF. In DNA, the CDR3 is TGTGCCAGCAGCTTACTAGGGGACAGGGGCATCTTATTCTCCTACGAGCAGTACTTC.

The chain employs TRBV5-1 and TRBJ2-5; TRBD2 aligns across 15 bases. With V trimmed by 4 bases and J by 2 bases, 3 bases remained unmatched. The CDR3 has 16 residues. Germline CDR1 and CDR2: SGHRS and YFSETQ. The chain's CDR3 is CASSIGLAGGQETQYF. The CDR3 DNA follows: TGCGCCAGCAGCATAGGACTAGCGGGGGGGCAAGAGACCCAGTACTTC. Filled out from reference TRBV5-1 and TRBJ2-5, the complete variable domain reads KAGVTQTPRYLIKTRGQQVTLSCSPISGHRSVSWYQQTPGQGLQFLFEYFSETQRNKGNFPGRFSGRQFSNSRSEMNVSTLELGDSALYLCASSIGLAGGQETQYFGPGTRLLVL.

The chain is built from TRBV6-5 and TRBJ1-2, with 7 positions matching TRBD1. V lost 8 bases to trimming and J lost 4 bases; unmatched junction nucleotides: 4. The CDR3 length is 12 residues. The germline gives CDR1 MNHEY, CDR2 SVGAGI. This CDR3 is CASSDRPYGYTF. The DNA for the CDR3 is TGTGCCAGCTCGGACAGGCCCTATGGCTACACCTTC.

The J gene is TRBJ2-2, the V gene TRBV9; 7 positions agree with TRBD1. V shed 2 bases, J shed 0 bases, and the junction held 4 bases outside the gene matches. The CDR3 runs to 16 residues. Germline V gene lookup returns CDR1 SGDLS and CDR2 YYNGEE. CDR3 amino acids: CASSVTGNPNTGELFF. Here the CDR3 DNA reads TGTGCCAGCAGCGTGACAGGGAACCCGAACACCGGGGAGCTGTTTTTT.

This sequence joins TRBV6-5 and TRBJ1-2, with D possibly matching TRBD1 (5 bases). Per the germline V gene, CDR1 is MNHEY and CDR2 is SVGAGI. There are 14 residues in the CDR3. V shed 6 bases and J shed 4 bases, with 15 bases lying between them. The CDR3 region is CASRSDGTLYGYTF. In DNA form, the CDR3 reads TGTGCCAGCAGGTCTGACGGGACTCTCTATGGCTACACCTTC.

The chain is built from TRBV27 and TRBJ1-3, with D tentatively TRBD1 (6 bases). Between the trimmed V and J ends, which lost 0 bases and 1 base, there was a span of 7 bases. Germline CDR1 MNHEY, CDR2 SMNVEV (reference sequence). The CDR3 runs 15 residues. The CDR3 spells CASSLSGTSGNTIYF. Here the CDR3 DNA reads TGTGCCAGCAGTTTATCGGGGACATCTGGAAACACCATATATTTT.

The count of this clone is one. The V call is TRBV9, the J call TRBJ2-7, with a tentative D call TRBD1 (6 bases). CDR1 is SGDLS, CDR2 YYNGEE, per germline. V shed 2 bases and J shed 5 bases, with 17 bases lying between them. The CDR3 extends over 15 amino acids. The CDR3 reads CASSVAGRGGNEQYF. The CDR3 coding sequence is TGTGCCAGCAGCGTCGCTGGCAGGGGTGGAAACGAGCAGTACTTC.

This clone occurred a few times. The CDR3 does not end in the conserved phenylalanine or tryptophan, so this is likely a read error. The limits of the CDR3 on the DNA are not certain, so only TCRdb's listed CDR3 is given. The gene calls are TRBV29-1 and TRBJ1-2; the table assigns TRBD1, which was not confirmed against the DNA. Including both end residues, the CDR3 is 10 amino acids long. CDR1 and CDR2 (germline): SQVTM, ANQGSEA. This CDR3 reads CSAFSRERRL.

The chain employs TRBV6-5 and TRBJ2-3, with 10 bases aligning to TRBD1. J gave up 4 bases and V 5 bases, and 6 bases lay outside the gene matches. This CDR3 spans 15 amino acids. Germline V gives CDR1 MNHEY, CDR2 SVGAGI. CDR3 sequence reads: CASSGRDRGADTQYF. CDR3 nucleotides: TGTGCCAGCAGTGGCCGGGACAGGGGCGCAGATACGCAGTATTTT.

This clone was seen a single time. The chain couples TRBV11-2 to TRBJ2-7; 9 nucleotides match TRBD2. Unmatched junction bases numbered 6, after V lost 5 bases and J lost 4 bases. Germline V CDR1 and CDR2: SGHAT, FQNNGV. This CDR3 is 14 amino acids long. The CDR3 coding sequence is TGTGCCAGCAGCAACTGGGCGGGAGGGTACGAGCAGTACTTC. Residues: CASSNWAGGYEQYF. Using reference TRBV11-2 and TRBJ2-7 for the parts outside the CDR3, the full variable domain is EAGVAQSPRYKIIEKRQSVAFWCNPISGHATLYWYQQILGQGPKLLIQFQNNGVVDDSQLPKDRFSAERLKGVDSTLKIQPAKLEDSAVYLCASSNWAGGYEQYFGPGTRLTVT.

CDR3 bases: TGCGCCAGCAGCCAAGACAGTGTTCGCGAGCAGTACTTC. Amino acids: CASSQDSVREQYF. The chain employs TRBV4-1 and TRBJ2-7; no reliable D call. The length of the CDR3 is 13 residues. Germline-derived CDR1 and CDR2 are MGHRA and YSYEKL. V dropped 0 bases and J dropped 6 bases, with 9 bases sitting between them.

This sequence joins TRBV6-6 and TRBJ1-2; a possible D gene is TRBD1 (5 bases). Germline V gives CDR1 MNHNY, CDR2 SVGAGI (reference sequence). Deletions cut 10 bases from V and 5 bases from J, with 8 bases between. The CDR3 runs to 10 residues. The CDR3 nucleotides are TGTGCCACCAGACAGTATGGCTACACCTTC. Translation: CATRQYGYTF.

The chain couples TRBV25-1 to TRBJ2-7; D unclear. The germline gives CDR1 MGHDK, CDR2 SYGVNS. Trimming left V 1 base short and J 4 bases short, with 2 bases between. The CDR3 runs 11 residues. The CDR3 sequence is CASSESYEQYF. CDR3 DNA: TGTGCCAGCAGTGAATCTTACGAGCAGTACTTC.

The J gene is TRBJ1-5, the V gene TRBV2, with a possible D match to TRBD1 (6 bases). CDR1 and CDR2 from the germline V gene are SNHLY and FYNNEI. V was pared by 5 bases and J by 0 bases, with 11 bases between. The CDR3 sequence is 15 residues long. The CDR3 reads CASSRTENSNQPQHF. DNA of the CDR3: TGTGCCAGCAGTAGGACAGAAAATAGCAATCAGCCCCAGCATTTT.

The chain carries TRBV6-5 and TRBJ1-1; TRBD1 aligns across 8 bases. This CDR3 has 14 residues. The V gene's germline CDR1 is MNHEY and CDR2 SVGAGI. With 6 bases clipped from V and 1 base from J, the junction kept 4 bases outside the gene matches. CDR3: CASSEQGENTEAFF. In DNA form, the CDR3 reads TGTGCCAGCAGCGAACAGGGGGAGAACACTGAAGCTTTCTTT.

The CDR3 nucleotides are TGTGCCAGCGGGGTTCAGGGCGTTCCCGGGGAGCTGTTTTTT. Translation: CASGVQGVPGELFF. This sequence joins TRBV2 and TRBJ2-2; D is perhaps TRBD1 (5 bases). Trimming pared 8 bases from V and 6 bases from J, leaving 16 bases between. Germline V gene lookup returns CDR1 SNHLY and CDR2 FYNNEI. CDR3 length: 14 amino acids.

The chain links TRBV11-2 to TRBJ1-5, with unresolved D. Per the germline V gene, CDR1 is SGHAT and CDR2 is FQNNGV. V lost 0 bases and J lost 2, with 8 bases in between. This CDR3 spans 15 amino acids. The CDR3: CASSLEWAGNQPQHF. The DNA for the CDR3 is TGTGCCAGCAGCTTAGAATGGGCTGGCAATCAGCCCCAGCATTTT.

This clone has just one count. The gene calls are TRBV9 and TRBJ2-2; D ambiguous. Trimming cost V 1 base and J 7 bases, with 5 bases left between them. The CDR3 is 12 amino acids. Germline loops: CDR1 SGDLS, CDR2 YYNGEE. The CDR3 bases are TGTGCCAGCAGCGTATTCGGCGGGGAGCTGTTTTTT. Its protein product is CASSVFGGELFF.

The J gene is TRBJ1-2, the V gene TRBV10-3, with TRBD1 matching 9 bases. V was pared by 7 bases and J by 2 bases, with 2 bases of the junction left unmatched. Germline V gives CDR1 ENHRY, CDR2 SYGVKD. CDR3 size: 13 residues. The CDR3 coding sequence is TGTGCCATCACAGGGACAGGGAACTATGGCTACACCTTC. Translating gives CAITGTGNYGYTF.

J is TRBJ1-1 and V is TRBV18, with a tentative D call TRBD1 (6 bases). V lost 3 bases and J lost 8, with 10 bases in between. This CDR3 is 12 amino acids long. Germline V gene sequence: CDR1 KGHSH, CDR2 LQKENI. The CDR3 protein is CASSPRQAEAFF. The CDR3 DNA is TGTGCCAGCTCACCCCGACAGGCAGAAGCTTTCTTT.